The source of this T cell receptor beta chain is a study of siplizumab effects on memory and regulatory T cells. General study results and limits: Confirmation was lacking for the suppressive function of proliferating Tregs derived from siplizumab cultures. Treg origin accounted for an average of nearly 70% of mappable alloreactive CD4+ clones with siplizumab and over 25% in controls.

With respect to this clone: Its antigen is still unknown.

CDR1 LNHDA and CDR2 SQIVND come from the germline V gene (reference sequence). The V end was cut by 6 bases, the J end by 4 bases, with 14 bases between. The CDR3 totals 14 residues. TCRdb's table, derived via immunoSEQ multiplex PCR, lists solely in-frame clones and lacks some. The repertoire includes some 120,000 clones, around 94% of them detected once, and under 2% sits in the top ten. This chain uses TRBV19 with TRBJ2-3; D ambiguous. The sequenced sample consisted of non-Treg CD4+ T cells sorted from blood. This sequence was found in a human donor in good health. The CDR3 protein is CASRLLPGADTQYF. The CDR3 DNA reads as TGTGCCAGTAGGCTCCTTCCTGGGGCAGATACGCAGTATTTT.